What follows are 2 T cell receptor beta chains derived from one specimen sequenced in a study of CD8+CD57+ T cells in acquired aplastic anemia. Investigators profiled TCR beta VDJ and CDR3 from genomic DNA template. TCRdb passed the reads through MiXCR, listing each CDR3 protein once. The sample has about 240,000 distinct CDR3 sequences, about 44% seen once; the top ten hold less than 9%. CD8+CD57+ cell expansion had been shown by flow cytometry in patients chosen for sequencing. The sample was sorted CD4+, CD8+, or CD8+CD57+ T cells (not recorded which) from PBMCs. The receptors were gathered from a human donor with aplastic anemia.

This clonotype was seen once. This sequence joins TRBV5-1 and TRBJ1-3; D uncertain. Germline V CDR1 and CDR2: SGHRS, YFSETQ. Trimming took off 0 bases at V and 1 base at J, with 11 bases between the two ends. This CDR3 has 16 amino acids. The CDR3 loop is CASSLGRAKSGNTIYF. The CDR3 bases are TGCGCCAGCAGCTTGGGCCGGGCCAAATCTGGAAACACCATATATTTT.

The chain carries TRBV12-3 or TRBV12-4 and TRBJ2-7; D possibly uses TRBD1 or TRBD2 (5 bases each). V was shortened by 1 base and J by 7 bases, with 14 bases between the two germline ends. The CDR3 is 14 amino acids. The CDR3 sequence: CASSLEAGTREQYF. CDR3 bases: TGTGCCAGCAGTTTAGAGGCAGGGACGAGAGAGCAGTACTTC.